The 9 T cell receptor beta chains listed next were all sequenced from one sample in a study of blood T cell repertoires in COVID-19. Only in-frame clones appear in the TCRdb table, and some are missing; sequencing was by immunoSEQ multiplex PCR. The table records around 340,000 clones, approximately 86% of them present only once. Sequences were obtained from PBMCs or T cells enriched from blood (not recorded which). The receptors were sampled from a woman aged 40 to 50 with acute COVID-19.

The chain employs TRBV28 and TRBJ2-5, with a possible D match to TRBD2 (6 bases). CDR1 is MDHEN, CDR2 SYDVKM, per germline. Trimming left V 2 bases short and J 5 bases short, with 12 bases between. The CDR3 runs to 14 residues. The CDR3 spells CASSLLVGRETQYF. The CDR3 bases are TGTGCCAGCAGTTTACTGGTGGGGAGGGAGACCCAGTACTTC.

This clone appeared a few times. The CDR3 loop is CASSLAGDRGNGYTF. CDR3 bases: TGCGCCAGCAGCTTGGCCGGGGACAGGGGGAATGGCTACACCTTC. The V gene is TRBV5-1, the J gene TRBJ1-2; 11 nucleotides line up with TRBD1. CDR3 length: 15 residues. Losses at the gene ends were 0 bases for V and 6 bases for J; bases not matched to a gene: 4. Germline-derived CDR1 and CDR2 are SGHRS and YFSETQ.

The chain links TRBV4-3 to TRBJ2-4; 7 nucleotides agree with TRBD1. CDR3 length: 16 amino acids. V shed 2 bases and J 4 bases; nucleotides not matched to a gene: 8. Germline-derived CDR1 and CDR2 are LGHNA and YSLEER. The CDR3, as DNA: TGCGCCAGCAGCCAAAGCCCCACAGGGGAGAAAAACATTCAGTACTTC. Amino acid sequence: CASSQSPTGEKNIQYF.

This sequence joins TRBV10-3 and TRBJ1-3, with TRBD1 matching over 7 bases. Germline V gives CDR1 ENHRY, CDR2 SYGVKD. The trim removed 2 bases at V and 2 bases at J, leaving 9 bases unmatched. The CDR3 loop spans 17 amino acids. CDR3 sequence (DNA): TGTGCCATCAGTGAGCTCGGGACAGCTAGACCTGGAAACACCATATATTTT. This translates into CAISELGTARPGNTIYF.

The chain carries TRBV9 and TRBJ2-1, with 7 bases that match TRBD1. The V gene's germline CDR1 is SGDLS and CDR2 YYNGEE. This CDR3 region has 15 residues. With V trimmed by 0 bases and J by 7 bases, 7 bases remained unmatched. DNA for the CDR3: TGTGCCAGCAGCGTAGAAAGGGGGCCGAGGAATGAGCAGTTCTTC. This translates into CASSVERGPRNEQFF.

The rearrangement joins TRBV29-1 to TRBJ1-2, with D perhaps TRBD1 (6 bases). Looked up from germline, CDR1 is SQVTM and CDR2 is ANQGSEA. This CDR3 spans 12 amino acids. The V and J ends lost 7 bases and 6 bases respectively, with 15 bases between them. The CDR3 loop is CSATQQGHGYTF. The CDR3 DNA sequence: TGCAGCGCCACACAACAGGGCCATGGCTACACCTTC.

This sequence joins TRBV27 and TRBJ2-7; the D gene is possibly TRBD2 (5 bases). CDR1 and CDR2 (germline): MNHEY, SMNVEV (reference sequence). Trimming stripped 1 base from V and 5 bases from J, with 12 bases between. This CDR3 is 14 amino acids long. The CDR3 sequence is CASSLFGIWDEQYF. The CDR3 DNA is TGTGCCAGCAGTTTATTCGGGATTTGGGACGAGCAGTACTTC.

The chain is built from TRBV19 and TRBJ2-1, with 7 nucleotides matching TRBD2. In germline, CDR1 is LNHDA, CDR2 SQIVND (reference sequence). The trim removed 0 bases at V and 7 bases at J, leaving 15 bases unmatched. This CDR3 is 18 amino acids long. The chain's CDR3 is CASSIDGVAGDWWNEQFF. The CDR3 DNA is TGTGCCAGTAGTATAGATGGGGTGGCGGGAGACTGGTGGAATGAGCAGTTCTTC.

This clone was seen ten or more times. V is TRBV19 and J is TRBJ1-6; D call uncertain. The CDR3 has 14 amino acids. Trimming left V 3 bases short and J 10 bases short, with 13 bases between. The germline CDR1 and CDR2 sequences are LNHDA and SQIVND (reference sequence). CDR3 nucleotide sequence: TGTGCCAGTAGTATTGATGAGGGAATGTCACCCCTCCACTTT. It codes for CASSIDEGMSPLHF.